The rows below give T cell receptor beta chains drawn from one sample of a study of blood T cell repertoires in COVID-19. Repertoires were generated with immunoSEQ multiplex PCR, while TCRdb's copy carries only in-frame clones and drops some. The table has about 180,000 clones, about four fifths seen once; the top ten hold around 7%. Source material: peripheral blood. The receptor source for this set is a human donor in a cohort sampled during active COVID-19. CDR3s include the opening cysteine and the closing phenylalanine or tryptophan. A D gene is named only where the DNA matches it firmly. The listing skips clone size in some rows; elsewhere it reads once, few, many or a size class.

v_gene: TRBV5-1
j_gene: TRBJ2-3
d_gene: .
abundance: .
CDR3aa: CASSLGRSRTDTQYF
CDR3nt: TGCGCCAGCAGCTTGGGCAGGTCACGCACAGATACGCAGTATTTT

v_gene: TRBV3-1/TRBV3-2
j_gene: TRBJ2-1
d_gene: .
abundance: .
CDR3aa: CASRPGSGDNEQFF
CDR3nt: TGTGCCAGCCGCCCGGGGAGCGGAGACAATGAGCAGTTCTTC

v_gene: TRBV19
j_gene: TRBJ2-5
d_gene: TRBD1
abundance: .
CDR3aa: CASSFTGVGETQYF
CDR3nt: TGTGCCAGTAGTTTCACAGGGGTCGGAGAGACCCAGTACTTC

v_gene: TRBV4-1
j_gene: TRBJ2-7
d_gene: TRBD2
abundance: .
CDR3aa: CASSQETSAEQYF
CDR3nt: TGCGCCAGCAGCCAGGAGACTAGCGCCGAGCAGTACTTC

v_gene: TRBV6-5
j_gene: TRBJ1-2
d_gene: .
abundance: .
CDR3aa: CASSRQTQKAYGYTF
CDR3nt: TGTGCCAGCAGCAGACAGACCCAAAAAGCCTATGGCTACACCTTC

v_gene: TRBV4-1
j_gene: TRBJ2-2
d_gene: TRBD2
abundance: .
CDR3aa: CASSQGLAENTGELFF
CDR3nt: TGCGCCAGCAGCCAAGGACTAGCGGAGAACACCGGGGAGCTGTTTTTT

v_gene: TRBV5-1
j_gene: TRBJ2-3
d_gene: .
abundance: .
CDR3aa: CASSFGGRGTDTQYF
CDR3nt: TGCGCCAGCTCGTTCGGGGGTCGGGGCACAGATACGCAGTATTTT

v_gene: TRBV7-6
j_gene: TRBJ2-2
d_gene: TRBD1
abundance: .
CDR3aa: CASSSNIQGYGELFF
CDR3nt: TGTGCCAGCAGCTCGAACATACAGGGGTACGGGGAGCTGTTTTTT

v_gene: TRBV20-1
j_gene: TRBJ1-1
d_gene: TRBD1
abundance: .
CDR3aa: CSASGHPGGFTEAFF
CDR3nt: TGCAGTGCTAGTGGACATCCAGGGGGGTTCACTGAAGCTTTCTTT

v_gene: TRBV29-1
j_gene: TRBJ1-4
d_gene: .
abundance: .
CDR3aa: CSAVLDSSNEKLFF
CDR3nt: TGCAGCGCTGTACTGGACAGCAGCAATGAAAAACTGTTTTTT

v_gene: TRBV7-8
j_gene: TRBJ1-2
d_gene: .
abundance: .
CDR3aa: CASSLAGGGYGYTF
CDR3nt: TGTGCCAGCAGCTTGGCCGGGGGGGGCTATGGCTACACCTTC

v_gene: TRBV6-5
j_gene: TRBJ2-7
d_gene: .
abundance: .
CDR3aa: CASSSSTGIYEQYF
CDR3nt: TGTGCCAGCAGTTCGTCCACAGGGATCTACGAGCAGTACTTC

v_gene: TRBV6-6
j_gene: TRBJ2-1
d_gene: .
abundance: .
CDR3aa: CASIRSWGGGSYNEQFF
CDR3nt: TGTGCCAGCATTCGGTCCTGGGGAGGCGGATCCTACAATGAGCAGTTCTTC

v_gene: TRBV7-9
j_gene: TRBJ1-4
d_gene: .
abundance: .
CDR3aa: CASSLGSGEKLFF
CDR3nt: TGTGCCAGCAGCCTGGGTTCGGGTGAAAAACTGTTTTTT

v_gene: TRBV7-2
j_gene: TRBJ2-7
d_gene: .
abundance: .
CDR3aa: CASSLAVGRDEQYF
CDR3nt: TGTGCCAGCAGCTTAGCGGTTGGGCGGGACGAGCAGTACTTC

v_gene: TRBV10-3
j_gene: TRBJ2-5
d_gene: TRBD2
abundance: .
CDR3aa: CAISESRGGRETQYF
CDR3nt: TGTGCCATCAGTGAGTCGCGGGGGGGCAGAGAGACCCAGTACTTC

v_gene: TRBV18
j_gene: TRBJ1-2
d_gene: TRBD1
abundance: .
CDR3aa: CASSPGTASNYGYTF
CDR3nt: TGTGCCAGCTCACCCGGGACAGCCTCTAACTATGGCTACACCTTC

v_gene: TRBV7-8
j_gene: TRBJ2-1
d_gene: .
abundance: .
CDR3aa: CASSSGTAFLVSGSYNEQFF
CDR3nt: TGTGCCAGCAGCTCAGGGACAGCTTTTTTAGTTAGCGGCTCCTACAATGAGCAGTTCTTC

v_gene: TRBV2
j_gene: TRBJ2-1
d_gene: TRBD1
abundance: .
CDR3aa: CASRGTGSSYNEQFF
CDR3nt: TGTGCCAGCAGGGGGACAGGCAGCTCCTACAATGAGCAGTTCTTC

v_gene: TRBV7-9
j_gene: TRBJ1-1
d_gene: .
abundance: few
CDR3aa: CASRSVNTEAFF
CDR3nt: TGTGCCAGCAGAAGCGTGAACACTGAAGCTTTCTTT

v_gene: TRBV9
j_gene: TRBJ1-2
d_gene: TRBD1
abundance: .
CDR3aa: CASSAPRQGPNYGYTF
CDR3nt: TGTGCCAGCAGCGCCCCTCGACAGGGACCTAACTATGGCTACACCTTC

v_gene: TRBV6-6
j_gene: TRBJ1-1
d_gene: .
abundance: .
CDR3aa: CASSYSGRAEAFF
CDR3nt: TGTGCCAGCAGTTACTCAGGCAGGGCTGAAGCTTTCTTT

v_gene: TRBV11-2
j_gene: TRBJ2-1
d_gene: TRBD1
abundance: .
CDR3aa: CASSFGQGRNEQFF
CDR3nt: TGTGCCAGCAGCTTTGGACAGGGGAGGAATGAGCAGTTCTTC

v_gene: TRBV28
j_gene: TRBJ1-1
d_gene: .
abundance: .
CDR3aa: CASSLHQGGDTEAFF
CDR3nt: TGTGCCAGCAGTTTACATCAAGGCGGCGACACTGAAGCTTTCTTT

v_gene: TRBV29-1
j_gene: TRBJ2-7
d_gene: .
abundance: .
CDR3aa: CSVDGGVGEQYF
CDR3nt: TGCAGCGTTGATGGCGGGGTGGGCGAGCAGTACTTC

v_gene: TRBV5-1
j_gene: TRBJ1-1
d_gene: .
abundance: .
CDR3aa: CASSPGGGYAEAFF
CDR3nt: TGCGCCAGCAGCCCCGGCGGGGGATATGCAGAAGCTTTCTTT

v_gene: TRBV2
j_gene: TRBJ2-1
d_gene: .
abundance: once
CDR3aa: CASSVRGGESYNEQFF
CDR3nt: TGTGCCAGCAGTGTTAGAGGGGGGGAATCCTACAATGAGCAGTTCTTC

v_gene: TRBV2
j_gene: TRBJ2-1
d_gene: .
abundance: once
CDR3aa: CASQDYLSYNEQFF
CDR3nt: TGTGCCAGCCAAGACTATCTCTCCTACAATGAGCAGTTCTTC

v_gene: TRBV19
j_gene: TRBJ2-1
d_gene: TRBD2
abundance: .
CDR3aa: CASSILAGLGNEQFF
CDR3nt: TGTGCCAGTAGTATACTAGCGGGCTTGGGGAATGAGCAGTTCTTC

v_gene: TRBV19
j_gene: TRBJ1-2
d_gene: .
abundance: few
CDR3aa: CASTAGAGVYGYTF
CDR3nt: TGTGCCAGTACCGCAGGGGCGGGAGTCTATGGCTACACCTTC

v_gene: TRBV19
j_gene: TRBJ2-2
d_gene: .
abundance: .
CDR3aa: CASSIPTGITNTGELFF
CDR3nt: TGTGCCAGTAGTATCCCTACAGGGATTACGAACACCGGGGAGCTGTTTTTT

v_gene: TRBV5-4
j_gene: TRBJ1-2
d_gene: TRBD1
abundance: once
CDR3aa: CASSLGQGAPNYGYTF
CDR3nt: TGTGCCAGCAGCCTCGGACAGGGGGCTCCTAACTATGGCTACACCTTC

v_gene: TRBV18
j_gene: TRBJ1-3
d_gene: .
abundance: .
CDR3aa: CASSPNRVQSSGNTIYF
CDR3nt: TGTGCCAGCTCACCAAATCGGGTTCAGAGCTCTGGAAACACCATATATTTT